The source of this TCR beta chain is a study of shared clonotypes between healthy human individuals. The study, taken as a whole, reports: Of the naive CD4 clonotypes, approximately 5% were shared across several donors. Limitation of the genetic and exposure-history diversity represented came from the few donors.

Terminally differentiated effector memory CD45RA+ cells were excluded by CCR7 positive selection of CD45RO-negative cells. J lost 1 base, V lost 2 bases, and 10 bases had no gene match. The CDR3 is 17 amino acids. Germline CDR1 KGHSH, CDR2 LQKENI. As to this clone: Its antigen is unknown.

Each PCR replicate from the sorted subsets contained around 200 ng DNA, which is some 30,000 T cell genomes. Per the original data handling: Junction-only immunoSEQ data arrived without quality scores, meaning filtering differed. Profiling relied on immunoSEQ multiplex PCR, and the TCRdb table lists in-frame clones only, not all of them. From that table come the V and J calls and clone size; the DNA was used to work out D and trimming. The table shows about 2 million clones, with over 85% occurring only once. The sequenced sample was naive CD8+ T cells sorted from blood. This receptor was identified in a man aged 18 to 35 in good health. This chain connects TRBV18 to TRBJ2-7, with TRBD1 matching 8 bases. The CDR3 DNA reads TGTGCCAGCTCACCAAGCATCGCAGGGGGCTTTTCCTACGAGCAGTACTTC. Residues: CASSPSIAGGFSYEQYF.